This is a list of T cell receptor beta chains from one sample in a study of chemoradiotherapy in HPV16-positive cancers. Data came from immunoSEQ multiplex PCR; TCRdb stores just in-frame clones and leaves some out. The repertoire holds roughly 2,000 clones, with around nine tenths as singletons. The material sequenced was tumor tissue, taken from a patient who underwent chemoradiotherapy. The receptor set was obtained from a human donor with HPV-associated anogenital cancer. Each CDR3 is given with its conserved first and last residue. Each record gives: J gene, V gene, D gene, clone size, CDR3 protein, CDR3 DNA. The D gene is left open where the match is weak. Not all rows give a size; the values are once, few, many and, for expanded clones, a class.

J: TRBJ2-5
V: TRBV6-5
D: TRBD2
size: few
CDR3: CASSSTSGVQETQYF
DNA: TGTGCCAGCAGCTCCACTAGCGGGGTCCAAGAGACCCAGTACTTC

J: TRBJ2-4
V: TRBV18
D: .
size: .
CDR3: CASSPSGTPLADLAKNIQYF
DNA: TGTGCCAGCTCACCTTCCGGGACACCCTTAGCGGACCTAGCCAAAAACATTCAGTACTTC

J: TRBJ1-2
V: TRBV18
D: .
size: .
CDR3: CASSPSGDNNYGYTF
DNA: TGTGCCAGCTCACCATCAGGGGATAATAACTATGGCTACACCTTC

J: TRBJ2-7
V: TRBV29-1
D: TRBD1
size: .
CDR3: CSVARTGGSYEQYF
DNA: TGCAGCGTTGCCCGGACAGGGGGGAGCTACGAGCAGTACTTC

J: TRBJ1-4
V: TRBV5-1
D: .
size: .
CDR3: CASSFSGGMGLNEKLFF
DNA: TGCGCCAGCAGCTTCTCGGGTGGAATGGGGTTAAATGAAAAACTGTTTTTT

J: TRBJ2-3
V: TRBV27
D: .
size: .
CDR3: CASGASGSTDTQYF
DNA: TGTGCCAGTGGGGCTAGTGGTAGCACAGATACGCAGTATTTT

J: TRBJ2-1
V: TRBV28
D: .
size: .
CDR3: CASLGLRSLNEQFF
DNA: TGTGCCAGCTTAGGACTCCGCTCCCTTAATGAGCAGTTCTTC

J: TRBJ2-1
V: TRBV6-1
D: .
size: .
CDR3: CASSDGGGSNEQFF
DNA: TGTGCCAGCAGTGATGGGGGCGGGTCCAATGAGCAGTTCTTC

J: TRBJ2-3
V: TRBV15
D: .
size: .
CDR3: CATSRDPGGTDTQYF
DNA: TGTGCCACCAGCAGAGATCCGGGAGGCACAGATACGCAGTATTTT

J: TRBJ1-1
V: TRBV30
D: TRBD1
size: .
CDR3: CAWRDRAGTEAFF
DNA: TGTGCCTGGAGAGACAGGGCGGGGACTGAAGCTTTCTTT

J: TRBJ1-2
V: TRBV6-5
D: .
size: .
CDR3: CASRVGGSVYGYTF
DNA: TGTGCCAGCAGGGTAGGGGGGTCTGTCTATGGCTACACCTTC

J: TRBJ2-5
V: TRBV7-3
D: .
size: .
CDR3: CASSLGQGREQYF
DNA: TGTGCCAGCAGCTTAGGGCAGGGGCGTGAGCAGTACTTC

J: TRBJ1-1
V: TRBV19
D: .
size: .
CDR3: CASSRKGSNTEAFF
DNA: TGTGCCAGTAGTAGAAAAGGCTCGAACACTGAAGCTTTCTTT

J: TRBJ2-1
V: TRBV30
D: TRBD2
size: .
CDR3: CAWSTLSGRFNEQFF
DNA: TGTGCCTGGAGTACTCTCAGCGGGAGGTTCAATGAGCAGTTCTTC

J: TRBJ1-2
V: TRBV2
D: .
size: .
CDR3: CASSEVGRDGYTF
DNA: TGTGCCAGCAGTGAAGTAGGGAGGGACGGCTACACCTTC

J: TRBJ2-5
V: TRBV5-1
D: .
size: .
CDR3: CASSLEGGQTQYF
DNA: TGCGCCAGCAGCTTGGAGGGCGGTCAGACCCAGTACTTC

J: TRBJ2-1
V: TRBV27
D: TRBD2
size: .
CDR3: CASSLIAGADFNEQFF
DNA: TGTGCCAGCAGTTTAATAGCGGGGGCGGACTTCAATGAGCAGTTCTTC

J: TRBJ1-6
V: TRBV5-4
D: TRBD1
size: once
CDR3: CASSTRGTGANSPLHF
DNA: TGTGCCAGCAGCACCCGGGGGACAGGGGCTAATTCACCCCTCCACTTT

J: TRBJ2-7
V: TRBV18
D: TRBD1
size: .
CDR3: CASSPGTGNPQVSLQYF
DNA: TGTGCCAGCTCACCCGGGACAGGGAACCCTCAAGTAAGTCTACAGTACTTC

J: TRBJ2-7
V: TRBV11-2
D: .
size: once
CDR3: CASSVGWAYEQYF
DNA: TGTGCCAGCAGCGTCGGTTGGGCCTACGAGCAGTACTTC

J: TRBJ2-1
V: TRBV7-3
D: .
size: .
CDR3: CASSKATSTYFNEQFF
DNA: TGTGCCAGCAGCAAAGCGACTAGTACCTACTTCAATGAGCAGTTCTTC

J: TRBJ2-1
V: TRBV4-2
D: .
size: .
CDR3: CASSQDPASFYNEQFF
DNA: TGTGCCAGCAGCCAAGATCCCGCCAGCTTCTACAATGAGCAGTTCTTC

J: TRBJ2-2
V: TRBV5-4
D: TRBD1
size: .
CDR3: CAGQDRRSTGELFF
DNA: TGTGCCGGCCAGGACAGGCGCAGCACCGGGGAGCTGTTTTTT

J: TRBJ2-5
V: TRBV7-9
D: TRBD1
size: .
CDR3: CASSLGTGLGETQYF
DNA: TGTGCCAGCAGCCTAGGGACAGGGCTAGGGGAGACCCAGTACTTC

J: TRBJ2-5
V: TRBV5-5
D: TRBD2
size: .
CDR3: CASSNLLAGEQETQYF
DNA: TGTGCCAGCAGCAACCTACTAGCGGGGGAACAAGAGACCCAGTACTTC

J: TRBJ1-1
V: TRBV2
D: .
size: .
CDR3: CASSRTVNTEAFF
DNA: TGTGCCAGCAGCCGTACAGTGAACACTGAAGCTTTCTTT